This TCR beta chain was retrieved from a study of regulatory and conventional T cells in RAG deficiency. Study-level findings and limits: In Omenn syndrome, Treg and Tconv repertoires overlapped >80%. These Omenn syndrome Treg sorts may hold peripherally activated cells instead. Omenn syndrome and CID/AS patients had 95 to 100-fold fewer unique Treg TCR beta sequences, versus approximately 9.6-fold elsewhere.

Genomic DNA came from blood conventional CD4+ T cells gated CD25-low CD127-high. The CDR3 is 14 residues long. Germline CDR1 LNHNV, CDR2 YYDKDF (reference sequence). Trimming removed 0 bases at V and 6 bases at J, with 9 bases between. Comments on this clone: Its antigen is still unknown.

Sequenced by immunoSEQ multiplex PCR; TCRdb stores in-frame clones only, minus some. The table records almost 35,000 clones, about 78% of them present only once. This sample was also put to use in a study of regulatory T cells. That study reports: The PCR used 52 TRBV and 13 TRBJ primers. Patient repertoires had restricted TRB V-J pairs and skewed V and J usage, most in Tregs.

The chain joins TRBV15 to TRBJ1-5; D not certain. The sequence was obtained from a human donor in good health. Input material: CD4+ effector T cells sorted from blood. The CDR3 here is CATSRDRGLQPQHF. In DNA form, the CDR3 reads TGTGCCACCAGCAGAGATAGAGGCCTTCAGCCCCAGCATTTT.